This TCR beta chain was obtained from a study of blood T cells in healthy people across ages. The second PCR ran roughly 7 to 12 cycles with a sample-barcoded 5' primer and J-beta primers. Per-sample output comprised a minimum of 3 million paired-end reads containing CDR3. TCRdb re-derived calls from the 5' RACE reads in MiXCR, one entry per CDR3 protein. The sample has 1.5 million to 1.9 million distinct CDR3 sequences, approximately 39% seen once. Findings and limits, study-wide: The diversity estimates, figures obtained from one million T cells, were considered underestimates. The long-lived group displayed more naive CD4+ cells, plus higher diversity, than the aged donors did. TCR beta diversity per million T cells fell roughly linearly with age.

To note about this clonotype: Its antigen remains unidentified.

V lost 6 bases to trimming and J lost 11 bases; unmatched junction nucleotides: 12. This CDR3 spans 15 amino acids. Germline CDR1 reads MNHEY; CDR2 reads SVGAGI. The chain recombines TRBV6-5 with TRBJ2-2, with 10 bases matching TRBD1. This TCR was recovered from a woman aged 18-35 years in good health. Material: blood. The CDR3 nucleotides are TGTGCCAGCAGCCCTGGACAGGGGGAAACAGGTGAGCTGTTTTTT. This sequence encodes CASSPGQGETGELFF.